A single sample is the source of the 21 T cell receptor beta chains below, sequenced in a study of tumor-infiltrating lymphocytes in primary liver carcinoma. A primer matching the constant region was used to make TCR beta cDNA from about 500 ng of total RNA. Slightly modified ARM-PCR served as the procedure for the TCR beta libraries. These libraries came from three rounds of nested multiplex PCR. TRBV1-TRBV30 forward primers paired with a C-beta reverse primer were used in the first two PCR rounds, which ran 9 to 10 cycles each. TCRdb used MiXCR to reprocess the multiplex PCR reads, holding one entry per CDR3 protein. Counted here are roughly 30,000 distinct CDR3 sequences, roughly 78% occurring once; the ten biggest clones make up 25% to 40%. From unsorted bulk tissue weighing roughly 17-31 mg, DNA and RNA were co-extracted. The sequencing input was liver tumor tissue from sampling region 3. Subset defined: tumor region T3, left-lateral pole. Receptors originate from a woman aged 30 to 39 with primary liver carcinoma and hepatitis B virus infection.

The chain employs TRBV4-2 and TRBJ2-1; 10 bases map to TRBD2. This CDR3 region has 16 residues. CDR1 is LGHNA and CDR2 is YNFKEQ in the germline V gene. The V gene end was trimmed by 6 bases and the J gene end by 8 bases; junction bases not matched to a gene: 13. The CDR3 nucleotides read TGTGCCAGCAGACTTCAAAGCGGGAGGGCCGGAGATGAGCAGTTCTTC. This gives the protein CASRLQSGRAGDEQFF.

About this clonotype itself: This may be a read error: a much more frequent sequence differs by one nucleotide. The chain couples TRBV20-1 to TRBJ2-5; D gene unclear. There are 12 residues in the CDR3. Germline CDR1 DFQATT, CDR2 SNEGSKA (reference sequence). CDR3 sequence reads: CIASSHQETQYF. CDR3 DNA: TGCATTGCTAGTTCGCATCAAGAGACCCAGTACTTC.

This clonotype was observed at least ten times. This chain links TRBV4-2 with TRBJ1-3; perhaps TRBD1 as D (5 bases). The CDR3 length is 16 residues. V gave up 0 bases and J gave up 2 bases, with 11 bases separating them. Germline assignment: CDR1 LGHNA and CDR2 YNFKEQ. The CDR3 DNA is TGTGCCAGCAGCCAAGATGAAGGGGATACTGGAAACACCATATATTTT. Amino acid sequence: CASSQDEGDTGNTIYF.

The chain combines TRBV11-1 with TRBJ2-7; D gene unclear. The ends were cut back, 10 bases at V and 6 bases at J, with 19 bases in the middle. The V gene's germline CDR1 is SGHAT and CDR2 FQDESV (reference sequence). The CDR3 spans 13 residues. CDR3 sequence: CANSLRYLREQYV. The CDR3 DNA sequence: TGTGCCAATAGCTTAAGATACCTCCGCGAGCAGTACGTC.

As concerns this clonotype: Just one base apart from a much larger clone, this may be a read error. The J gene is TRBJ1-1, the V gene TRBV11-1; 8 positions agree with TRBD1. This CDR3 is built from 16 residues. Germline CDR1 reads SGHAT; CDR2 reads FQDESV (reference sequence). The CDR3 DNA reads TGTGCCAGCAGCCCCCGGACAGGGATCGGGAACACTGAAGCTATCTTT. This sequence encodes CASSPRTGIGNTEAIF. The whole variable domain, filled in from reference TRBV11-1 and TRBJ1-1, reads EAEVAQSPRYKITEKSQAVAFWCDPISGHATLYWYRQILGQGPELLVQFQDESVVDDSQLPKDRFSAERLKGVDSTLKIQPAELGDSAMYLCASSPRTGIGNTEAIFGQGTRLTVV.

The chain uses TRBV11-2 and TRBJ2-3; TRBD2 agrees at 10 bases. The CDR3 is 15 residues long. The germline CDR1 and CDR2 sequences are SGHAT and FQNNGV. CDR3 sequence: CVNSSGSGRADTQYF. The CDR3 DNA reads as TGTGTAAACAGCTCAGGAAGCGGGAGGGCAGATACGCAGTATTTT.

The rearrangement joins TRBV30 to TRBJ2-2; D might be TRBD1 or TRBD2, each matching 6 bases. V was clipped by 2 bases and J by 15 bases, with 19 bases between them. The CDR3 has 13 residues. The V gene's germline CDR1 is GTSNPN and CDR2 SVGIG (reference sequence). The CDR3 DNA sequence: TGTGCCTGGAGTATGGGGGGCAGCGGGCAGTTGTTTTTT. It translates to CAWSMGGSGQLFF.

As concerns this clonotype: Its ends do not fully match the called genes, so a read error is possible. V and J are TRBV5-4 and TRBJ2-1, with no clear D. This CDR3 comprises 15 residues. CDR1 SGHNT and CDR2 YYREEE come from the germline V gene (reference sequence). CDR3 sequence: CASNSDASSYNEEFF. The DNA of the CDR3 is TGTGCCAGCAACTCGGATGCCAGCAGCTACAATGAGGAGTTCTTC.

To note about this clonotype: With a much larger clone just one base away, this may be a read error. This chain links TRBV18 with TRBJ2-1; 8 positions agree with TRBD2. V dropped 3 bases and J dropped 5; count of bases not matched to a gene: 6. The CDR3 contains 15 residues. CDR1 and CDR2 (germline): KGHSH, LQKENI. The CDR3 is CASSPWISGNNEQFF. The CDR3 DNA reads as TGTGCCAGCTCACCCTGGATTAGCGGGAACAATGAGCAGTTCTTC.

This clonotype was observed a single time. An end of the junction does not agree with germline; a read error may underlie this. V gene TRBV6-2 or TRBV6-3 combines with J gene TRBJ2-7; possible D gene TRBD2, 6 bases. The CDR3 runs to 14 residues. The germline V gene has CDR1 MNHEY and CDR2 SVGEGT. CDR3 bases: TGTGCCAGCACTAACATCGGGAGACCCTACGAGCAGTATTTC. Protein sequence: CASTNIGRPYEQYF.

As regards this clonotype: Mismatch with germline at one junction end may stem from a read error. V is TRBV4-3 and J is TRBJ2-4; D perhaps matches TRBD2 (5 bases). Germline V gives CDR1 LGHNA, CDR2 YSLEER. The CDR3 contains 15 residues. In DNA, the CDR3 is TGTACCAGCAGCCAAGGTCGGGAAACCAAAAACATTCAGTACTTC. Translation: CTSSQGRETKNIQYF.

As for this clonotype: Relative to the germline gene, one junction end is altered; a read error may explain this. The rearrangement links TRBV11-2 to TRBJ2-3; 9 bases agree with TRBD1. Germline loops: CDR1 SGHAT, CDR2 FQNNGV. The CDR3 consists of 16 residues. CDR3 in amino acids: CASSWRTGVDTDAQYF. The CDR3 coding sequence is TGTGCCAGCAGCTGGAGGACAGGGGTAGACACAGATGCGCAGTATTTT. Using reference TRBV11-2 and TRBJ2-3 for the parts outside the CDR3, the full variable domain is EAGVAQSPRYKIIEKRQSVAFWCNPISGHATLYWYQQILGQGPKLLIQFQNNGVVDDSQLPKDRFSAERLKGVDSTLKIQPAKLEDSAVYLCASSWRTGVDTDAQYFGPGTRLTVL.

V and J are TRBV11-2 and TRBJ2-3; tentatively, D is TRBD2 (6 bases). The CDR3 is 13 residues long. Trimming took 7 bases from V and 10 from J, leaving 18 bases between them. Germline V gene lookup returns CDR1 SGHAT and CDR2 FQNNGV. CDR3 sequence reads: CASIHSRLGSQYF. The DNA of the CDR3 is TGTGCCAGCATCCATTCCAGACTAGGGTCGCAGTATTTT.

This clonotype occurred once. The junction departs from germline at one end; a sequencing error may be responsible. This chain uses TRBV30 with TRBJ2-4, with TRBD2 matching over 7 bases. There are 15 residues in the CDR3. The germline V gene encodes CDR1 GTSNPN and CDR2 SVGIG (reference sequence). For the CDR3, the DNA is TGTGCCGGGAGTGGGGGGGTTCTAGCCAAAAACATCCAGTACTTC. Translating gives CAGSGGVLAKNIQYF. Variable domain in full (rest from reference TRBV30 and TRBJ2-4): SQTIHQWPATLVQPVGSPLSLECTVEGTSNPNLYWYRQAAGRGLQLLFYSVGIGQISSEVPQNLSASRPQDRQFILSSKKLLLSDSGFYLCAGSGGVLAKNIQYFGAGTRLSVL.

This clonotype occurred a few times. A single base separates this from a much larger clone, so it may be a read error. The chain couples TRBV7-2 to TRBJ2-3; 9 nucleotides match TRBD2. The CDR3 extends over 17 amino acids. V dropped 2 bases and J dropped 2; count of bases not matched to a gene: 8. Germline CDR1 reads SGHTA; CDR2 reads FQGNSA. In DNA form, the CDR3 reads TGTGCCAGCAGCTTATTTGGACTAGCGACTAACACAGATACGCAGTATTTT. Translation: CASSLFGLATNTDTQYF.

This clonotype was detected many times. One junction end disagrees with the germline gene, perhaps due to a read error. The chain joins TRBV11-2 to TRBJ2-2; D possibly matches TRBD1 or TRBD2 (6 bases each). Germline V gene sequence: CDR1 SGHAT, CDR2 FQNNGV. CDR3 length: 17 residues. CDR3 bases: TGTGCCAGCAGCCCAGTAGGCAGGGGACTTGTCACCAGGGAGCTGTTTTTT. As protein: CASSPVGRGLVTRELFF.

The rearrangement joins TRBV28 to TRBJ2-4; D gene ambiguous. The V gene's germline CDR1 is MDHEN and CDR2 SYDVKM. V was trimmed by 9 bases and J by 4 bases, leaving 10 bases between them. This CDR3 is 12 amino acids long. The CDR3 coding sequence is TGTGCCAGTAATTTCGATAAAAACATTCAGTACTTC. Translated: CASNFDKNIQYF.

About this clonotype itself: This may stem from a read error, because a much larger clone lies one nucleotide away. The genes are TRBV11-2 and TRBJ2-3; D is perhaps TRBD2 (6 bases). Germline values: CDR1 SGHAT, CDR2 FQNNGV. This CDR3 comprises 13 residues. The CDR3 spells CTSGLRRGNTQYF. For the CDR3, the DNA is TGTACCAGCGGCCTGCGACGGGGGAATACGCAGTATTTT.

On this clonotype: Since a much larger clone is just one base distant, this may be a read error. This chain connects TRBV11-2 to TRBJ1-1; possible D gene TRBD1, 6 bases. This CDR3 has 13 residues. Germline V CDR1 and CDR2: SGHAT, FQNNGV. In DNA form, the CDR3 reads TGTGTCAGCAGCCGAAGCGCAGGGGTAGAAGCTTTCTTT. As protein: CVSSRSAGVEAFF. Supplemented by reference TRBV11-2 and TRBJ1-1, the full variable domain reads EAGVAQSPRYKIIEKRQSVAFWCNPISGHATLYWYQQILGQGPKLLIQFQNNGVVDDSQLPKDRFSAERLKGVDSTLKIQPAKLEDSAVYLCVSSRSAGVEAFFGQGTRLTVV.

The chain links TRBV5-6 to TRBJ2-2; D gene uncertain. This CDR3 is built from 15 residues. The germline gives CDR1 SGHDT, CDR2 YYEEEE. Trimming removed 4 bases at V and 4 bases at J, with 14 bases between. CDR3 sequence: CASSMVSRVTGELFF. CDR3 coding DNA: TGTGCCAGCAGCATGGTATCAAGAGTCACCGGGGAGCTGTTTTTT.

With regard to this clonotype: The conserved closing phenylalanine or tryptophan is absent in this CDR3, likely reflecting a read error. V is TRBV11-3 and J is TRBJ1-3; D call uncertain. Per germline, CDR1 SGHNT and CDR2 YENEEA. This CDR3 region has 15 residues. As DNA, the CDR3 is TGTGCCTGCAGCTTAACTATAGGTTCGGGAAACACCATATATTCT. Its protein is CACSLTIGSGNTIYS.